These 9 T cell receptor beta chains originate from one sample sequenced in a study of regulatory T cells in long-lasting Graves disease. Time point denoted: persistent/refractory GD, antithyroid drugs over 5 years with positive TRAb. TCR sequences were obtained from RNA taken from PBMCs. In building TCR beta libraries, iRepertoire HTBI primers were used together with Arm-PCR of CDR3 regions. TCRdb passed the multiplex PCR reads through MiXCR, listing each CDR3 protein once. Here the sample spans approximately 500,000 distinct CDR3 sequences, 20% to 25% being singletons. Here the sequenced sample was peripheral blood mononuclear cells (PBMCs), taken when the disease was refractory, from a patient treated with antithyroid drugs. Receptors were obtained from a female donor with Graves disease.

The genes are TRBV20-1 and TRBJ2-2; D perhaps matches TRBD2 (6 bases). This CDR3 region has 14 residues. Germline CDR1 and CDR2: DFQATT and SNEGSKA (reference sequence). Trimming took 6 bases from V and 6 from J, leaving 17 bases between them. DNA of the CDR3: TGCAGTGCCCTACCCGGGGGAGAGGCCGGGGAGCTGTTTTTT. Its translation: CSALPGGEAGELFF.

This clonotype was observed at least ten times. The rearrangement links TRBV13 to TRBJ2-5; maybe TRBD1 (6 bases). Germline V gene sequence: CDR1 PRHDT, CDR2 FYEKMQ (reference sequence). Trimming removed 5 bases from V and 3 bases from J, with 7 bases in between. The CDR3 loop spans 12 amino acids. CDR3 sequence reads: CASSDRKETQYF. The CDR3 DNA sequence: TGTGCCAGCAGCGACAGGAAAGAGACCCAGTACTTC.

This clonotype was recorded many times. CDR3 DNA: TGTGCCAGCAGCGCGTATGGCGGGAGCGGTGGAGAGACCCAGTACTTC. Translating gives CASSAYGGSGGETQYF. The V and J genes are TRBV2 and TRBJ2-5; 7 nucleotides line up with TRBD2. Looked up from germline, CDR1 is SNHLY and CDR2 is FYNNEI. The CDR3 runs to 16 residues. Trimming took 6 bases from V and 4 from J; bases not matched to a gene: 14. Supplemented by reference TRBV2 and TRBJ2-5, the full variable domain reads EPEVTQTPSHQVTQMGQEVILRCVPISNHLYFYWYRQILGQKVEFLVSFYNNEISEKSEIFDDQFSVERPDGSNFTLKIRSTKLEDSAMYFCASSAYGGSGGETQYFGPGTRLLVL.

This clonotype was observed a handful of times. The rearrangement joins TRBV9 to TRBJ1-1; D is unclear. The germline V gene has CDR1 SGDLS and CDR2 YYNGEE. The CDR3 length is 15 residues. V was pared by 4 bases and J by 5 bases, with 18 bases between. For the CDR3, the DNA is TGTGCCAGCAGCCAGCGTAGCGGGGTTGGGACTGAAGCTTTCTTT. This codes for CASSQRSGVGTEAFF.

Ten or more counts support this clonotype. The V call is TRBV7-2, the J call TRBJ1-2, with TRBD1 matching over 8 bases. J lost 5 bases, V lost 1 base, and 3 bases had no gene match. Germline values: CDR1 SGHTA, CDR2 FQGNSA. This CDR3 is 14 amino acids long. The CDR3 nucleotides are TGTGCCAGCAGCTTAGACAGGGGGGATTATGGCTACACCTTC. This gives the protein CASSLDRGDYGYTF.

This clonotype was found many times. The chain carries TRBV30 and TRBJ1-2; tentative D call: TRBD1 (5 bases). Between the trimmed V and J ends, which lost 3 bases and 5 bases, there was a span of 13 bases. CDR1 is GTSNPN and CDR2 is SVGIG in the germline V gene (reference sequence). This CDR3 has 13 amino acids. CDR3 loop: CAWSDSGLYGYTF. The CDR3 DNA is TGTGCCTGGAGCGACTCGGGACTTTATGGCTACACCTTC.

The V call is TRBV15, the J call TRBJ2-2; TRBD1 matches 9 bases. This CDR3 comprises 15 residues. Germline CDR1 reads LNHNV; CDR2 reads YYDKDF (reference sequence). J was trimmed by 5 bases and V by 3 bases; bases with no gene match: 4. CDR3 protein: CATSRNRGRTGELFF. The CDR3, as DNA: TGTGCCACCAGCAGGAACAGGGGGCGAACCGGGGAGCTGTTTTTT.

This chain joins TRBV14 and TRBJ1-1; D uncertain. Deletions cut 1 base from V and 10 bases from J, with 13 bases between. Germline values: CDR1 SGHDN, CDR2 FVKESK. This CDR3 has 13 amino acids. CDR3 sequence (DNA): TGTGCCAGCAGCCAAGGATTGGGCCTCGGAGCTTTCTTT. It specifies CASSQGLGLGAFF.

This clonotype has only a few counts. V and J are TRBV9 and TRBJ2-5; D is unresolved. The ends were cut back, 3 bases at V and 2 bases at J, with 17 bases in the middle. From germline, CDR1 is SGDLS and CDR2 YYNGEE. This CDR3 region has 16 residues. The DNA for the CDR3 is TGTGCCAGCAGCGCGCGCAAGGGTTTCGGGCAAGAGACCCAGTACTTC. Protein: CASSARKGFGQETQYF.